This T cell receptor (beta chain) originates from a study of CD8 T cells in ankylosing spondylitis. Quantitative 5'-RACE with molecular barcodes produced the TCR beta libraries. One entry per CDR3 protein, called by TCRdb with MiXCR from the 5' RACE reads. The top ten hold 2.5% to 3% of the sample, which has some 220,000 distinct CDR3 sequences, 10% to 13% seen once. Study observations and caveats: Reactive arthritis synovial fluid and blood previously showed some of these motif variants. Researchers report that disease-linked clones proved CD8+ and relatively rare in peripheral blood.

Between the trimmed V and J ends, which lost 5 bases and 1 base, there was a span of 11 bases. The CDR3 consists of 14 residues. The germline CDR1 and CDR2 sequences are SGHTA and FQGNSA. The sample holds many counts of this clonotype. The antigen is not known. The rearrangement uses TRBV7-2 and TRBJ1-1; the D is unclear. Sequencing used blood, either unsorted or a sorted T cell fraction (not recorded which). The clonotype comes from a male donor with ankylosing spondylitis or in good health (not recorded which). Here the CDR3 reads CASSAPPANTEAFF. Here the CDR3 DNA reads TGTGCCAGCAGCGCCCCCCCCGCGAACACTGAAGCTTTCTTT.